This is a list of T cell receptor beta chains from one sample in a study of radiotherapy plus CTLA-4 blockade in lung cancer. Here immunoSEQ multiplex PCR was the method, and the copy in TCRdb shows in-frame clones only, minus some. The data show about 98,000 clones, 82% seen once. This specimen consisted of peripheral blood, obtained from a patient treated with radiotherapy plus ipilimumab. All receptors come from a human donor with non-small cell lung cancer who had a partial response to radiotherapy plus ipilimumab. CDR3s include the opening cysteine and the closing phenylalanine or tryptophan. D genes are given only for firm matches. A clone size is listed for some rows: how often the clone was seen (once, few, many), or a class if it is expanded.

clone_size d_call j_call v_call cdr3_nt cdr3_aa
- TRBD1 TRBJ2-2 TRBV9 TGTGCGAGCAACACGAACGGGGGACAGGGGAACACCGGGGAGCTGTTTTTT CASNTNGGQGNTGELFF
few - TRBJ1-3 TRBV19 TGTGCCAGTACCCCCTGGAGCCAGAACTCTGGAAACACCATATATTTT CASTPWSQNSGNTIYF
- TRBD1 TRBJ1-3 TRBV29-1 TGCAGCGTCACGAACAGGGGTGCAGGAAACACCATATATTTT CSVTNRGAGNTIYF
- TRBD1 TRBJ2-7 TRBV30 TGTGCCGGCCAGGGGGTCAAGGTTCACTTC CAGQGVKVHF
few - TRBJ2-7 TRBV9 TGTGCCAGCAGCGTAGGGGGGGATCAACGAGTTAGCGAGCAGTACTTC CASSVGGDQRVSEQYF
- - TRBJ1-2 TRBV18 TGTGCCAGCTCACTGGGGACGGGAGCCTATGGCTACACCTTC CASSLGTGAYGYTF
- TRBD1 TRBJ1-1 TRBV6-5 TGTGCCAGCAGTATTACAGGGGATGACACTGAAGCTTTCTTT CASSITGDDTEAFF
- TRBD1 TRBJ2-2 TRBV7-2 TGTGCCAGCAGCCTGCCCATCGGTCAGGGGGCGTTCGTTGGCGGGGAGCTGTTTTTT CASSLPIGQGAFVGGELFF
few - TRBJ1-2 TRBV29-1 TGCAGCGTTGGCGGGGACTATGGCTACACCTTC CSVGGDYGYTF
- - TRBJ2-7 TRBV9 TGTGCCAGCAGCCTTGGAATAGCAACCTACGAGCAGTACTTC CASSLGIATYEQYF
- - TRBJ2-2 TRBV27 TGTGCCAGCAGGCCCCCAGGGGTGGGCGGGGAGCTGTTTTTT CASRPPGVGGELFF
once TRBD1 TRBJ1-2 TRBV7-9 TGTGCCAGCAGCTTAGGACAGGGTGGCTACACCTTC CASSLGQGGYTF
- - TRBJ2-3 TRBV19 TGTGCCAGTAGTATACCTAGCACAGATACGCAGTATTTT CASSIPSTDTQYF
- - TRBJ2-2 TRBV5-1 TGCGCCAGCAGCGGGACTTCGAACACCGGGGAGCTGTTTTTT CASSGTSNTGELFF
- TRBD2 TRBJ2-1 TRBV28 TGTGCCAGCAGTTCCCACCCGGGGGGGGGCGGTGAGCAGTTCTTC CASSSHPGGGGEQFF
- - TRBJ1-1 TRBV25-1 TGTGCCAGCAGTGAATACGGGACGGGGGGCACTGAAGCTTTCTTT CASSEYGTGGTEAFF
medium-sized - TRBJ1-2 TRBV19 TGTGCCAGTAGGTTCCAGGGGCCGGATGGCTACACCTTC CASRFQGPDGYTF
- TRBD2 TRBJ2-2 TRBV27 TGTGCCAGCGGGGGAGGGGCGCGAGCCGGGGAGCTGTTTTTT CASGGGARAGELFF
- - TRBJ2-2 TRBV29-1 TGCAGCGTTGAGAGCAGGGCGAACACCGGGGAGCTGTTTTTT CSVESRANTGELFF
- - TRBJ2-1 TRBV7-8 TGCGCCAGCGGAGTGGGCAATGAGCAGTTCTTC CASGVGNEQFF
- - TRBJ1-5 TRBV6-1 TGTGCCAGCCAACGAGGTCAGCCCCAGCATTTT CASQRGQPQHF
once TRBD1 TRBJ2-1 TRBV11-3 TGTGCCAGCAGCTTACGAGGGGGCCACAATGAGCAGTTCTTC CASSLRGGHNEQFF
once - TRBJ2-1 TRBV2 TGTGCCAGCAGATATCGACTCGGCAACTCCTACAATGAGCAGTTCTTC CASRYRLGNSYNEQFF
- TRBD1 TRBJ1-1 TRBV2 TGCGCCAGTAAACCGGGACAGGGGGTGATAGGGAACACTGAAGCTTTCTTT CASKPGQGVIGNTEAFF
few TRBD1 TRBJ2-7 TRBV7-9 TGTGCCAGCAGCTTAGGGCCAGGGGGTGGCGAGCAGTACTTC CASSLGPGGGEQYF
- - TRBJ1-2 TRBV20-1 TGCAGTGCCCACAGTGATGGCTACACCTTC CSAHSDGYTF
- TRBD2 TRBJ2-7 TRBV7-9 TGTGCCAGCAGCTTTACTAGCGGACTCGAGCAGTACTTC CASSFTSGLEQYF
few - TRBJ2-4 TRBV5-1 TGCGCCAGCAGTCGCGGGTCCACAAACATTCAGTACTTC CASSRGSTNIQYF
- - TRBJ1-2 TRBV11-2 TGTGCCAGCAGCTTAGACCACACCGCCTATGGCTACACCTTC CASSLDHTAYGYTF
- - TRBJ2-6 TRBV5-1 TGCGCCAGCAGCTTGATCGGGGGCTCTGGGGCCAACGTCCTGACTTTC CASSLIGGSGANVLTF
- - TRBJ1-5 TRBV11-2 TGTGCCAGCAGCTTAGAAGACAGACAGCCCCAGCATTTT CASSLEDRQPQHF
- TRBD2 TRBJ2-1 TRBV6-6 TGTGCCAGCATTAGCCTAGCGGACAATGAGCAGTTCTTC CASISLADNEQFF
- - TRBJ2-1 TRBV6-5 TGTGCCAGCAGCCAAACATCTAATGAGCAGTTCTTC CASSQTSNEQFF
once - TRBJ2-3 TRBV27 TGTGCCAGCAGTTACGCGCGAAGCACAGATACGCAGTATTTT CASSYARSTDTQYF
- TRBD1 TRBJ1-2 TRBV10-1 TGCGCCAGCAGCGCCAGGACAGGGGATGTCTATGGCTACACCTTC CASSARTGDVYGYTF
few TRBD1 TRBJ1-1 TRBV7-9 TGTGCCAGCAGCGTGGGACAGATAAACACTGAAGCTTTCTTT CASSVGQINTEAFF
- - TRBJ1-2 TRBV21-1 TGTGCCAGCAGCACCGCCAGGGAGGGCCGTCTTCCCAACTATGGCTACACCTTC CASSTAREGRLPNYGYTF